This record covers a single T cell receptor (beta chain). The data stem from a study of blood T cell repertoires in COVID-19. About the study: Both acute and convalescent COVID-19 samples were obtained from the United States, Italy and Spain. T cells, B-cell-depleted T cells, or PBMCs provided the cDNA or gDNA that served as material.

Some clones are missing from TCRdb's copy, which holds only in-frame ones; the method was immunoSEQ multiplex PCR. The sample includes around 290,000 clones, about 89% of them seen just once. Sequences were obtained from PBMCs or T cells enriched from blood (not recorded which). The clonotype was recovered from a woman in her thirties or forties who had recovered from COVID-19.

The CDR3 bases are TGTGCCAGCGGGGAGGGTTGGCAGCCCCAGCATTTT. It codes for CASGEGWQPQHF. J is TRBJ1-5 and V is TRBV19, with D hard to call. The CDR3 spans 12 residues. Trimming removed 9 bases at V and 7 bases at J, with 13 bases between. Germline V gene data show CDR1 as LNHDA and CDR2 as SQIVND (reference sequence).